A single sample is the source of the 7 T cell receptor beta chains below, sequenced in a study of identical twins listed by TCRdb under 2016. Library generation was performed with 5' RACE. Sequencing relied on an Illumina HiSeq 2000. The public reads were reprocessed in TCRdb via fastp at Q25 and MiXCR, keeping in-frame beta chains. Rows merge per CDR3 protein into single entries with the most common DNA and genes. Present in this sample are roughly 690,000 distinct CDR3 sequences, roughly 20% of which were seen just once. Roughly 4% of the sample belongs to the ten largest clones. The same specimen was also included in a second study, on T cells expressing NK-cell markers.

The sample was PBMCs. The receptors derive from a woman aged 18 to 35 in good health.

This clonotype was seen repeatedly, ten times or more. This chain connects TRBV11-2 to TRBJ2-1; perhaps TRBD2 as D (7 bases). V was cut by 3 bases and J by 2 bases, with 11 bases left in between. Germline CDR1 and CDR2: SGHAT and FQNNGV. The CDR3 consists of 15 residues. CDR3 loop: CASSLGGAAYNEQFF. The CDR3 DNA follows: TGTGCCAGCAGCTTGGGGGGGGCCGCCTACAATGAGCAGTTCTTC. Using reference TRBV11-2 and TRBJ2-1 for the parts outside the CDR3, the full variable domain is EAGVAQSPRYKIIEKRQSVAFWCNPISGHATLYWYQQILGQGPKLLIQFQNNGVVDDSQLPKDRFSAERLKGVDSTLKIQPAKLEDSAVYLCASSLGGAAYNEQFFGPGTRLTVL.

This clonotype occurred a few times. The chain combines TRBV2 with TRBJ2-1; D unresolved. Germline loops: CDR1 SNHLY, CDR2 FYNNEI. V lost 4 bases to trimming and J lost 7 bases, with 17 bases between them. The CDR3 runs 15 residues. CDR3 in DNA: TGTGCCAGCAGTGCCTCCAGCTGGTTTAGAAATGAGCAGTTCTTC. The encoded protein is CASSASSWFRNEQFF.

This clonotype was seen a handful of times. The J gene is TRBJ2-5, the V gene TRBV5-1; 10 nucleotides agree with TRBD1. The V and J ends lost 3 bases and 5 bases, in that order; junction bases with no gene match: 4. From germline, CDR1 is SGHRS and CDR2 YFSETQ. CDR3 length: 14 residues. The CDR3 here is CASSSTGGLETQYF. The DNA for the CDR3 is TGCGCCAGCAGCTCGACAGGGGGCCTGGAGACCCAGTACTTC.

This clonotype was detected a few times. The genes are TRBV12-3 or TRBV12-4 and TRBJ2-3; no definite D call. The V gene lost 3 bases and the J gene lost 2 bases, with 9 bases spanning the gap. This CDR3 has 14 amino acids. The CDR3 DNA sequence: TGTGCCAGCAGTTTCTCTTTTATCACAGATACGCAGTATTTT. It codes for CASSFSFITDTQYF.

This chain links TRBV6-2 or TRBV6-3 with TRBJ2-2; no clear D gene. This CDR3 is built from 13 residues. Germline V gene data show CDR1 as MNHEY and CDR2 as SVGEGT. V lost 8 bases, J lost 1 base, and 8 bases lay in between. The CDR3 protein is CASGMGNTGELFF. The CDR3 DNA sequence: TGTGCCAGCGGTATGGGGAACACCGGGGAGCTGTTTTTT.

The chain uses TRBV20-1 and TRBJ1-2, with unresolved D. V lost 3 bases and J lost 7, with 15 bases in between. CDR1 DFQATT and CDR2 SNEGSKA come from the germline V gene (reference sequence). CDR3 length: 13 amino acids. For the CDR3, the DNA is TGCAGTGCTAGGCTCGGAAGGGATGGTGGCTACACCTTC. As protein: CSARLGRDGGYTF.

This clonotype was picked up a small number of times. This chain connects TRBV12-3 or TRBV12-4 to TRBJ1-5; the D gene is possibly TRBD1 (5 bases). The CDR3 contains 12 residues. Trimming pared 3 bases from V and 14 bases from J, leaving 14 bases between. Here the CDR3 reads CASSFWGGMKHF. CDR3 nucleotide sequence: TGTGCCAGCAGTTTTTGGGGGGGTATGAAGCATTTT.